This is a list of T cell receptor beta chains from one sample in a study of blood T cells in healthy people across ages. TCRdb re-derived calls from the 5' RACE reads in MiXCR, one entry per CDR3 protein. The sample includes 850,000 to 1,100,000 distinct CDR3 sequences, 35% to 45% of them seen just once. The source material was blood. The receptors originated from a man between 18 and 29 years old in good health. Both conserved end residues are part of each CDR3. Fields, in order: D gene, clone size, V gene, J gene, CDR3 DNA, CDR3 protein. The D gene is left open where the match is weak. Rows may omit the clone size; those that give it use once, few, many or a size class.

D gene: NA
clone size: NA
V gene: TRBV18
J gene: TRBJ1-1
CDR3 DNA: TGTGCCAGCTCACCCCAATTTGGGGGGTCGAACACTGAAGCTTTCTTT
CDR3 protein: CASSPQFGGSNTEAFF

D gene: TRBD1
clone size: NA
V gene: TRBV9
J gene: TRBJ2-3
CDR3 DNA: TGTGCCAGCGGATCCGGGACAGGGAGGGATACGCAGTATTTT
CDR3 protein: CASGSGTGRDTQYF

D gene: NA
clone size: once
V gene: TRBV12-3/TRBV12-4
J gene: TRBJ1-6
CDR3 DNA: TGTGCCAGCGGAATCTCAGGGCCCTATAATTCACCCCTCCACTTT
CDR3 protein: CASGISGPYNSPLHF

D gene: NA
clone size: few
V gene: TRBV25-1
J gene: TRBJ1-4
CDR3 DNA: TGTGCCAGCAGTGGCGCCGGAGGCGAAAAACTGTTTTTT
CDR3 protein: CASSGAGGEKLFF

D gene: NA
clone size: NA
V gene: TRBV15
J gene: TRBJ1-2
CDR3 DNA: TGTGCCACCAGCGGAAAAGACAGACCCGGCTATGGCTACACCTTC
CDR3 protein: CATSGKDRPGYGYTF

D gene: TRBD1
clone size: NA
V gene: TRBV5-1
J gene: TRBJ1-5
CDR3 DNA: TGCGCCAGCAGCGTAGACCCAGGGGGCGGTCAGCCCCAGCATTTT
CDR3 protein: CASSVDPGGGQPQHF

D gene: NA
clone size: few
V gene: TRBV28
J gene: TRBJ2-1
CDR3 DNA: TGTGCCAGCAGCCCTCTTACAGGGTTCTCCTACAATGAGCAGTTCTTC
CDR3 protein: CASSPLTGFSYNEQFF

D gene: NA
clone size: NA
V gene: TRBV4-3
J gene: TRBJ2-7
CDR3 DNA: TGCGCCAGCAGCCAAGAACGGTCCTACGAGCAGTACTTC
CDR3 protein: CASSQERSYEQYF

D gene: TRBD1
clone size: few
V gene: TRBV2
J gene: TRBJ1-2
CDR3 DNA: TGTGCCAGCAGTGACCAGACAGGGAACTATGGCTACACCTTC
CDR3 protein: CASSDQTGNYGYTF

D gene: NA
clone size: few
V gene: TRBV6-5
J gene: TRBJ1-2
CDR3 DNA: TGTGCCAGCAGTTACACCGTGGCTTATGGCTACACCTTC
CDR3 protein: CASSYTVAYGYTF

D gene: NA
clone size: NA
V gene: TRBV20-1
J gene: TRBJ1-1
CDR3 DNA: TGCAGTGCTAGAAATTCTGTAAAGACTGAAGCTTTCTTT
CDR3 protein: CSARNSVKTEAFF

D gene: NA
clone size: NA
V gene: TRBV12-3/TRBV12-4
J gene: TRBJ2-1
CDR3 DNA: TGTGCCAGCAGTTTAGCCGGGACTGTCGGTCGCAATGAGCAGTTCTTC
CDR3 protein: CASSLAGTVGRNEQFF

D gene: TRBD2
clone size: few
V gene: TRBV12-3/TRBV12-4
J gene: TRBJ2-5
CDR3 DNA: TGTGCCAGCACTCCCGCGGGGGGGCACCAAGAGACCCAGTACTTC
CDR3 protein: CASTPAGGHQETQYF

D gene: TRBD1
clone size: NA
V gene: TRBV6-5
J gene: TRBJ1-6
CDR3 DNA: TGTGCCAGCACCGTAACAGGGGGAAAGGAGAATTCACCCCTCCACTTT
CDR3 protein: CASTVTGGKENSPLHF

D gene: TRBD1
clone size: NA
V gene: TRBV4-2
J gene: TRBJ1-2
CDR3 DNA: TGTGCCAGCAGCCAAGTCTCAAGTGGGACAGCGGTTAACTATGGCTACACCTTC
CDR3 protein: CASSQVSSGTAVNYGYTF

D gene: NA
clone size: NA
V gene: TRBV9
J gene: TRBJ2-7
CDR3 DNA: TGTGCCAGCAGCGTATCGGAAAGTCATTACGAGCAGTACTTC
CDR3 protein: CASSVSESHYEQYF

D gene: NA
clone size: many
V gene: TRBV12-3/TRBV12-4
J gene: TRBJ2-1
CDR3 DNA: TGTGCCAGCAGTTTTCGTGAGCAGTTCTTC
CDR3 protein: CASSFREQFF

D gene: NA
clone size: few
V gene: TRBV20-1
J gene: TRBJ1-1
CDR3 DNA: TGCAGTGCTAGTATGGTACGGGTAACCACTGAAGCTTTCTTT
CDR3 protein: CSASMVRVTTEAFF

D gene: TRBD1
clone size: few
V gene: TRBV5-1
J gene: TRBJ1-2
CDR3 DNA: TGCGCCAGCAGTAATGGACAGGACCTAGATTACTATGGCTACACCTTC
CDR3 protein: CASSNGQDLDYYGYTF

D gene: NA
clone size: NA
V gene: TRBV4-3
J gene: TRBJ2-7
CDR3 DNA: TGCGCCAGCAGCCAAGGGATACCCTCGTACGAGCAGTACTTC
CDR3 protein: CASSQGIPSYEQYF

D gene: NA
clone size: few
V gene: TRBV20-1
J gene: TRBJ2-1
CDR3 DNA: TGCAGTGCGAGTACAGGGAACTTATACTCTGAGCAGTTCTTC
CDR3 protein: CSASTGNLYSEQFF

D gene: NA
clone size: few
V gene: TRBV3-1
J gene: TRBJ1-5
CDR3 DNA: TGTGCCAGCAGCCAAGGGACAGATGGCAATCAGCCCCAGCATTTT
CDR3 protein: CASSQGTDGNQPQHF

D gene: NA
clone size: few
V gene: TRBV20-1
J gene: TRBJ1-1
CDR3 DNA: TGCAGTGCTAGAGATTGGGCTTTCTTT
CDR3 protein: CSARDWAFF

D gene: TRBD1
clone size: NA
V gene: TRBV20-1
J gene: TRBJ2-7
CDR3 DNA: TGCAGTGCTAGCGGGACAGGGAACACCTACGAGCAGTACTTC
CDR3 protein: CSASGTGNTYEQYF

D gene: NA
clone size: few
V gene: TRBV4-1
J gene: TRBJ1-6
CDR3 DNA: TGCGCCAGCAGCCAAGGGGGTGTCGGAAACAGGGAGTCCTATAATTCACCCCTCCACTTT
CDR3 protein: CASSQGGVGNRESYNSPLHF

D gene: TRBD1
clone size: NA
V gene: TRBV6-6
J gene: TRBJ2-1
CDR3 DNA: TGTGCCAGCAGCCGGGGACAGGGGAATTTGGATGAGCAGTTCTTC
CDR3 protein: CASSRGQGNLDEQFF

D gene: TRBD1
clone size: few
V gene: TRBV20-1
J gene: TRBJ1-1
CDR3 DNA: TGCAGTGCTAGGTCCGGGACAGGGGATTCGGGCACTGAAGCTTTCTTT
CDR3 protein: CSARSGTGDSGTEAFF

D gene: NA
clone size: NA
V gene: TRBV7-6
J gene: TRBJ2-3
CDR3 DNA: TGTGCCAGCAGCTCCAGTAGGGATGGGGATACGCAGTATTTT
CDR3 protein: CASSSSRDGDTQYF

D gene: NA
clone size: NA
V gene: TRBV6-5
J gene: TRBJ2-4
CDR3 DNA: TGTGCCAGCAGTTCATGGGGCGGGAACATTCAGTACTTC
CDR3 protein: CASSSWGGNIQYF

D gene: NA
clone size: NA
V gene: TRBV19
J gene: TRBJ2-3
CDR3 DNA: TGTGCCAGTAGTATCCGGGCCAACACAGATACGCAGTATTTT
CDR3 protein: CASSIRANTDTQYF

D gene: NA
clone size: few
V gene: TRBV4-2
J gene: TRBJ2-5
CDR3 DNA: TGTGCCAGCAGGCCGGACAGTAAAGAGACCCAGTACTTC
CDR3 protein: CASRPDSKETQYF

D gene: NA
clone size: few
V gene: TRBV29-1
J gene: TRBJ1-2
CDR3 DNA: TGCAGCGTCCAACTAGGGGCCAGATATGGCTACACCTTC
CDR3 protein: CSVQLGARYGYTF

D gene: NA
clone size: few
V gene: TRBV2
J gene: TRBJ2-1
CDR3 DNA: TGTGCCAGCGAACCTCGAGAAGGGGAGTCCTACAATGAGCAGTTCTTC
CDR3 protein: CASEPREGESYNEQFF

D gene: NA
clone size: NA
V gene: TRBV10-2
J gene: TRBJ2-7
CDR3 DNA: TGCGCCAGCAGTCCAGACAGCAACTCCTACGAGCAGTACTTC
CDR3 protein: CASSPDSNSYEQYF

D gene: NA
clone size: NA
V gene: TRBV27
J gene: TRBJ1-5
CDR3 DNA: TGTGCCAGCAGCCTATACAGGGACCCTAATCAGCCCCAGCATTTT
CDR3 protein: CASSLYRDPNQPQHF

D gene: NA
clone size: NA
V gene: TRBV11-2
J gene: TRBJ2-7
CDR3 DNA: TGTGCCAGCAGCGAATCCCAGAGGGACGGAACCTACGAGCAGTACTTC
CDR3 protein: CASSESQRDGTYEQYF

D gene: NA
clone size: few
V gene: TRBV4-3
J gene: TRBJ1-6
CDR3 DNA: TGCGCCAGCAGCCAGGGTGTAGGGGAACGATCACCCCTCCACTTT
CDR3 protein: CASSQGVGERSPLHF

D gene: NA
clone size: NA
V gene: TRBV20-1
J gene: TRBJ1-5
CDR3 DNA: TGCAGTGCTAGAGACTTAGACGATTGGCAGGGAGGACAATGGCACCCCCAGCATTTT
CDR3 protein: CSARDLDDWQGGQWHPQHF

D gene: NA
clone size: few
V gene: TRBV10-3
J gene: TRBJ2-6
CDR3 DNA: TGTGCCATCAGTGAGAGACTGGGAGGGGCCAACGTCCTGACTTTC
CDR3 protein: CAISERLGGANVLTF

D gene: NA
clone size: few
V gene: TRBV20-1
J gene: TRBJ1-2
CDR3 DNA: TGCAGTGCTACGGGCCACCAATCCGGCTACACCTTC
CDR3 protein: CSATGHQSGYTF

D gene: NA
clone size: few
V gene: TRBV7-9
J gene: TRBJ2-5
CDR3 DNA: TGTGCCAGCACCAAAGAAGGGGGATTCCAAGAGACCCAGTACTTC
CDR3 protein: CASTKEGGFQETQYF

D gene: NA
clone size: NA
V gene: TRBV12-3/TRBV12-4
J gene: TRBJ1-2
CDR3 DNA: TGTGCCAGCAGTCAACTGGGAGGGGATGGCTACACCTTC
CDR3 protein: CASSQLGGDGYTF

D gene: NA
clone size: NA
V gene: TRBV7-9
J gene: TRBJ2-2
CDR3 DNA: TGTGCCAGCCCACTAGCCCCCACCGGGGAGCTGTTTTTT
CDR3 protein: CASPLAPTGELFF

D gene: NA
clone size: NA
V gene: TRBV29-1
J gene: TRBJ2-5
CDR3 DNA: TGCAGCGTTCTGTGGCTCAGGGAAGAGACCCAGTACTTC
CDR3 protein: CSVLWLREETQYF

D gene: NA
clone size: NA
V gene: TRBV5-4
J gene: TRBJ2-3
CDR3 DNA: TGTGCCAGCAGCTTGGGAGCGACGAGCACAGATACGCAGTATTTT
CDR3 protein: CASSLGATSTDTQYF

D gene: TRBD2
clone size: NA
V gene: TRBV20-1
J gene: TRBJ2-1
CDR3 DNA: TGCAGTGCTACGCGGGGGGCGGGCAACAATGAGCAGTTCTTC
CDR3 protein: CSATRGAGNNEQFF